The clone carrying this TCR beta chain has more than one count but fewer than ten. The junction does not match germline at one end; this may be a read error. Germline values: CDR1 MGHRA, CDR2 YSYEKL. The CDR3 spans 14 residues. Original processing notes: Reference gene primers were amplified, and this amplification served to estimate nucleated cell counts. The assay was immunoSEQ multiplex PCR, and TCRdb's table has in-frame clones only and misses some. V and J calls and clone size come straight from that table; D and trimming were deduced from the DNA. In the table there are 300,000 to 450,000 clones, 75% to 90% of which are singletons. This specimen belongs to a study of blood T cell repertoires in COVID-19. Overall study: Sites across the United States, Italy and Spain contributed samples from acute and convalescent COVID-19.

Individuals drawn from some 25 US areas were roughly 18 to 100 years old. Either two negative PCRs, clearance, or symptom resolution qualified Cohort 3 donors as recovered. The sample taken for sequencing was PBMCs or T cells enriched from blood (not recorded which). This receptor was identified in a man between 18 and 29 years old who had recovered from COVID-19. The gene calls are TRBV4-1 and TRBJ1-2; no clear D. The CDR3 sequence is CASSKERADYGYTF. For the CDR3, the DNA is TGCGCCAGCAGCAAAGAGAGAGCGGACTATGGCTACACCTTC.